The next 22 T cell receptor beta chains were all read from a single sample in a study of T cell changes during pregnancy in multiple sclerosis. TCRdb keeps only in-frame clones here, not all; method: immunoSEQ multiplex PCR. The sample carries 65,000 to 85,000 clones, around 90% recorded once. The material sequenced was CD4+ T cells from peripheral blood mononuclear cells, taken after pregnancy. The source of these receptors is a female donor with multiple sclerosis, enrolled in a pregnancy study.

This chain uses TRBV7-9 with TRBJ1-1; 10 bases are shared with TRBD1. V shed 5 bases, J shed 5 bases, and the junction held 8 bases outside the gene matches. Germline lookup yields CDR1 SEHNR and CDR2 FQNEAQ (reference sequence). This CDR3 is built from 15 residues. Written as DNA, the CDR3 is TGTGCCAGCAGCCCCGACAGGGGGCGCGGGACTGAAGCTTTCTTT. Encoded protein: CASSPDRGRGTEAFF.

The chain is built from TRBV5-1 and TRBJ2-7; D uncertain. Trimming took off 3 bases at V and 1 base at J, with 11 bases between the two ends. The V gene's germline CDR1 is SGHRS and CDR2 YFSETQ. This CDR3 spans 14 amino acids. CDR3 coding DNA: TGCGCCAGCAGCTCGGAGTGGCCTTCCTACGAGCAGTACTTC. This translates into CASSSEWPSYEQYF. Variable domain in full (rest from reference TRBV5-1 and TRBJ2-7): KAGVTQTPRYLIKTRGQQVTLSCSPISGHRSVSWYQQTPGQGLQFLFEYFSETQRNKGNFPGRFSGRQFSNSRSEMNVSTLELGDSALYLCASSSEWPSYEQYFGPGTRLTVT.

The J gene is TRBJ2-7, the V gene TRBV6-5, with D maybe TRBD2 (6 bases). Germline V gives CDR1 MNHEY, CDR2 SVGAGI. This CDR3 is built from 13 residues. Trimming left V 4 bases short and J 3 bases short, with 10 bases between. The DNA of the CDR3 is TGTGCCAGCAGTTTGGAGGGCAGCTACGAGCAGTACTTC. Its protein is CASSLEGSYEQYF.

J is TRBJ2-7 and V is TRBV7-9, with TRBD2 matching 10 bases. J was trimmed by 2 bases and V by 4 bases; bases with no gene match: 2. Germline V gene data show CDR1 as SEHNR and CDR2 as FQNEAQ (reference sequence). The CDR3 totals 14 residues. The CDR3 is CASSSTSGAYEQYF. The CDR3 bases are TGTGCCAGCAGCTCAACTAGCGGGGCCTACGAGCAGTACTTC.

This clone was found once. The rearrangement links TRBV18 to TRBJ1-5, with 7 bases that match TRBD1. There are 15 residues in the CDR3. Trimming at V came to 2 bases and at J to 2 bases, leaving 3 bases not matched to a gene. Germline CDR1 is KGHSH and CDR2 is LQKENI. CDR3 sequence: CASSPDRVGNQPQHF. The CDR3 coding sequence is TGTGCCAGCTCACCAGACAGGGTTGGCAATCAGCCCCAGCATTTT.

The chain combines TRBV6-1 with TRBJ1-2; D gene unclear. V was cut by 8 bases and J by 4 bases, with 14 bases left in between. The CDR3 covers 13 residues. Germline loops: CDR1 MNHNS, CDR2 SASEGT. CDR3 in DNA: TGTGCCAGCTGGAGGGCGTGGGGCTATGGCTACACCTTC. Translation gives CASWRAWGYGYTF.

V and J are TRBV5-1 and TRBJ1-1; TRBD1 might be the D (6 bases). The germline V gene has CDR1 SGHRS and CDR2 YFSETQ. The CDR3 is made up of 15 amino acids. V was trimmed by 1 base and J by 2 bases, leaving 12 bases between them. The CDR3 region is CASSLSSGANTEAFF. Here the CDR3 DNA reads TGCGCCAGCAGCTTGTCGTCAGGGGCCAACACTGAAGCTTTCTTT.

This chain connects TRBV10-1 to TRBJ1-4, with 7 bases that match TRBD1. Germline values: CDR1 WNHNN, CDR2 SYGVQD (reference sequence). The CDR3 runs 13 residues. J gave up 8 bases and V 3 bases, and 3 bases lay outside the gene matches. The CDR3 loop is CASSEAGGEKLFF. Here the CDR3 DNA reads TGCGCCAGCAGTGAAGCAGGGGGGGAAAAACTGTTTTTT.

V and J are TRBV11-2 and TRBJ2-5; D is perhaps TRBD1 (5 bases). The CDR3 consists of 15 residues. Germline V gene sequence: CDR1 SGHAT, CDR2 FQNNGV. Trimming shortened V by 2 bases and J by 5 bases, and 15 bases separated the two germline ends. The CDR3 nucleotides read TGTGCCAGCAGCTTAATCGCAGGGTATAAGGAGACCCAGTACTTC. It translates to CASSLIAGYKETQYF.

This chain uses TRBV6-1 with TRBJ1-3; 9 nucleotides match TRBD1. CDR1 and CDR2 from the germline V gene are MNHNS and SASEGT. J gave up 8 bases and V 7 bases, and 6 bases lay outside the gene matches. This CDR3 is built from 13 residues. The CDR3 sequence is CASTTGGEYTIYF. CDR3 in DNA: TGTGCCAGCACTACAGGGGGCGAGTACACCATATATTTT.

The chain links TRBV14 to TRBJ1-6; weak D call: TRBD1 (5 bases). Germline V gene sequence: CDR1 SGHDN, CDR2 FVKESK. The CDR3 has 16 residues. Trimming took 2 bases from V and 7 from J, leaving 15 bases between them. In DNA form, the CDR3 reads TGTGCCAGCAGCCAACAGCAGGGAAGAAGAAATTCACCCCTCCACTTT. Its protein product is CASSQQQGRRNSPLHF.

The chain recombines TRBV5-1 with TRBJ2-5; D possibly corresponds to TRBD2 (6 bases). Trimming pared 0 bases from V and 5 bases from J, leaving 11 bases between. The CDR3 consists of 14 residues. Germline V lookup: CDR1 SGHRS, CDR2 YFSETQ. The CDR3 is CASSLGLARETQYF. Here the CDR3 DNA reads TGCGCCAGCAGCTTGGGCCTAGCGAGGGAGACCCAGTACTTC.

This sequence joins TRBV19 and TRBJ2-5; no clear D. Germline V gives CDR1 LNHDA, CDR2 SQIVND (reference sequence). Trimming took off 3 bases at V and 5 bases at J, with 10 bases between the two ends. The CDR3 loop spans 13 amino acids. CDR3 in amino acids: CASSIRQQETQYF. CDR3 DNA sequence: TGTGCCAGTAGTATTCGACAACAGGAGACCCAGTACTTC.

This chain joins TRBV5-1 and TRBJ2-6; D possibly corresponds to TRBD1 (6 bases). The CDR3 covers 15 residues. The germline V gene has CDR1 SGHRS and CDR2 YFSETQ. Deletions cut 2 bases from V and 2 bases from J, with 8 bases between. DNA for the CDR3: TGCGCCAGCAGCTTACAGGGAGCTGGGGCCAACGTCCTGACTTTC. It encodes CASSLQGAGANVLTF.

This clone was seen only once. V is TRBV6-5 and J is TRBJ1-5, with TRBD1 as a possible D gene (5 bases). This CDR3 is 15 amino acids long. Germline V gives CDR1 MNHEY, CDR2 SVGAGI. Trimming pared 6 bases from V and 5 bases from J, leaving 17 bases between. CDR3 bases: TGTGCCAGCAGCCCTACAGGTTATCCAGATCAGCCCCAGCATTTT. Amino acid sequence: CASSPTGYPDQPQHF.

The V call is TRBV30, the J call TRBJ1-2, with 8 bases identical to TRBD1. The CDR3 consists of 15 residues. V lost 7 bases and J lost 0; bases outside the gene matches: 10. Germline V gene data show CDR1 as GTSNPN and CDR2 as SVGIG (reference sequence). The CDR3 coding sequence is TGTGCCTACCCCGGACAGGGACCCACTAACTATGGCTACACCTTC. Translating gives CAYPGQGPTNYGYTF.

V usage is TRBV6-1 and J usage is TRBJ1-4, with a possible D match to TRBD1 (6 bases). The germline V and J ends were trimmed by 6 bases and 4 bases, with 12 bases remaining between them. CDR3 length: 14 residues. Germline CDR1 MNHNS, CDR2 SASEGT. In DNA, the CDR3 is TGTGCCAGCAGCTCTGGGGGCAGTAATGAAAAACTGTTTTTT. It encodes CASSSGGSNEKLFF.

A single count supports this clone. V and J are TRBV5-1 and TRBJ2-7; D gene ambiguous. V was shortened by 0 bases and J by 2 bases, with 6 bases between the two germline ends. Germline loops: CDR1 SGHRS, CDR2 YFSETQ. The CDR3 sequence is 13 residues long. The CDR3 DNA reads TGCGCCAGCAGCTTGGAGCCGACCTACGAGCAGTACTTC. The encoded protein is CASSLEPTYEQYF.

This clone was observed once. This rearrangement joins TRBV28 to TRBJ2-3; no firm D call. Germline loops: CDR1 MDHEN, CDR2 SYDVKM. Trimming stripped 7 bases from V and 6 bases from J, with 14 bases between. The CDR3 extends over 13 amino acids. CDR3 in DNA: TGTGCCAGCACCACCCCTTCAGTCGATACGCAGTATTTT. Translating it yields CASTTPSVDTQYF.

The chain carries TRBV5-1 and TRBJ1-1; tentatively, D is TRBD1 (6 bases). From germline, CDR1 is SGHRS and CDR2 YFSETQ. The CDR3 loop spans 14 amino acids. V lost 0 bases and J 7 bases, leaving 13 bases between the germline ends. The CDR3 sequence: CASSLGTQGSEAFF. In DNA form, the CDR3 reads TGCGCCAGCAGCTTGGGGACACAGGGCAGTGAAGCTTTCTTT.

V gene TRBV18 combines with J gene TRBJ2-5; possibly TRBD2 for D (6 bases). V dropped 5 bases and J dropped 5 bases, with 18 bases sitting between them. Germline CDR1 and CDR2: KGHSH and LQKENI. The CDR3 sequence is 15 residues long. The CDR3, as DNA: TGTGCCAGCTCATCCTTAAGCGGGTTCAGGGAGACCCAGTACTTC. Its translation is CASSSLSGFRETQYF. The variable domain in full, completed from reference TRBV18 and TRBJ2-5, reads NAGVMQNPRHLVRRRGQEARLRCSPMKGHSHVYWYRQLPEEGLKFMVYLQKENIIDESGMPKERFSAEFPKEGPSILRIQQVVRGDSAAYFCASSSLSGFRETQYFGPGTRLLVL.

Only a few counts were recorded for this clone. V is TRBV5-6 and J is TRBJ1-1; D is possibly TRBD1 (6 bases). The V end was cut by 6 bases, the J end by 4 bases, with 19 bases between. This CDR3 is built from 15 residues. Germline values: CDR1 SGHDT, CDR2 YYEEEE. The CDR3 region is CASNRRGGVGTEAFF. The CDR3 DNA reads as TGTGCCAGCAACAGGCGGGGGGGCGTCGGCACTGAAGCTTTCTTT. Full variable domain (remainder filled in from reference TRBV5-6 and TRBJ1-1): DAGVTQSPTHLIKTRGQQVTLRCSPKSGHDTVSWYQQALGQGPQFIFQYYEEEERQRGNFPDRFSGHQFPNYSSELNVNALLLGDSALYLCASNRRGGVGTEAFFGQGTRLTVV.